This T cell receptor beta chain originates from a study of T cells in Graves' hyperthyroidism and ophthalmopathy. Uncontrolled infections, other autoimmune diseases, pregnancy or lactation led to exclusion of patients. Each diagnosis was grounded in clinical symptoms, serum thyroxine and TRAb, thyroid ultrasound, and orbital computed tomography. CDR3 length: 15 amino acids. Germline CDR1 LGHDT, CDR2 YNNKEL (reference sequence). V lost 0 bases to trimming and J lost 2 bases, with 9 bases between them. This clonotype turned up a few times. TCR beta CDR3 regions were amplified from RNA. A set of HTBI primers served as the primers for a first-round RT-PCR of the TCR CDR3. Via MiXCR, TCRdb re-called the multiplex PCR reads, giving one row per CDR3 protein. Among fewer than 500,000 distinct CDR3 sequences listed, around an eighth were seen once.

The receptor was isolated from a man aged 25 to 45 with Graves' hyperthyroidism that later progressed to Graves' ophthalmopathy. The chain carries TRBV3-1 and TRBJ2-3; D not resolved. The source material was blood. The CDR3 sequence: CASSQDWSTTDTQYF. The DNA of the CDR3 is TGTGCCAGCAGCCAAGATTGGTCTACCACAGATACGCAGTATTTT.